This TCR beta chain was sequenced for a study of control samples from healthy donors and cancer patients. The assay was immunoSEQ multiplex PCR, and TCRdb's table has in-frame clones only and misses some. This sample has roughly 370,000 clones, with around nine tenths found just once. For this clone: Sequence at one end of the junction differs from germline and may be a read error.

The germline V gene has CDR1 SGHAT and CDR2 FQNNGV. The CDR3 spans 11 residues. The chain uses TRBV11-2 and TRBJ1-1; 7 nucleotides line up with TRBD1. The clonotype originates from a man aged 35-49 years with head and neck cancer. Sequencing was done on a sample of PBMCs. The CDR3 loop reads CASRLDREAFF. The CDR3 coding sequence is TGTGCCAGCAGATTAGACAGGGAGGCTTTCTTT.